This entry features one TCR beta chain sequence. Its specificity is not known. This sample stems from a study of cytomegalovirus exposure and HLA in healthy donors. Across the whole study: Falling in the Caucasian-associated ancestry cluster were less than 85% of around 370 genotyped donors.

PCR primers comprised 60 Vbeta and 13 Jbeta primers. Measured with immunoSEQ multiplex PCR; TCRdb has only the in-frame clones, and not every one. The table shows 250,000 or so clones, with nearly 95% occurring only once. The V gene end was trimmed by 5 bases and the J gene end by 11 bases; junction bases not matched to a gene: 7. The germline V gene encodes CDR1 MNHEY and CDR2 SVGAGI. This CDR3 contains 12 residues. Whole-study results and caveats: In vitro, three CMV-associated chains proved specific for CMV antigens. Analysis was performed later, and it showed HLA-associated TCR beta chains to be more clonally expanded than equally common others. HLA allele associations emerged for around 15,000 TCR beta sequences in a later analysis, at 0.05 false discovery rate.

The sequenced sample was PBMCs. The sequence was obtained from a girl aged 2 to 9 in good health and CMV-seronegative. The chain uses TRBV6-5 and TRBJ1-1, with 8 bases that match TRBD1. Here the CDR3 DNA reads TGTGCCAGCAGTCCGCAGGGGGCTGGGGCTTTCTTT. This encodes CASSPQGAGAFF.